This is a list of T cell receptor beta chains from one sample in a study of cytomegalovirus exposure and HLA in healthy donors. Clones were sequenced by immunoSEQ multiplex PCR, and TCRdb holds only the in-frame ones, with some missing. The sample yields 100,000 to 150,000 clones, just over 70% seen once. The sequenced material came from PBMCs. The origin of the receptors is a woman aged 60-75 years in good health and CMV-seropositive. Each CDR3 is given with its conserved first and last residue. A D gene is named only where the DNA matches it firmly. Size is stated for part of the rows, as once, few or many counts, or as a class when the clone is expanded.

CDR3 DNA	CDR3 protein	V gene	J gene	clone size	D gene	CDR3 length
TGTGCCAGCAGTGACGGGGGGGAGAACACTGAAGCTTTCTTT	CASSDGGENTEAFF	TRBV6-4	TRBJ1-1	-	-	14
TGTGCTAGTGGTTTGAATACAGGAGCCGGGGAGCTGTTTTTT	CASGLNTGAGELFF	TRBV12-5	TRBJ2-2	few	-	14
TGTGCCAGCAGCTTCTCGGAGGGGGCGCGTAAAGGCTACACCTTC	CASSFSEGARKGYTF	TRBV7-3	TRBJ1-2	-	TRBD1	15
TGTGCCAGCAGCGCCGCGACAGGGAGCTCCTACAATGAGCAGTTCTTC	CASSAATGSSYNEQFF	TRBV5-6	TRBJ2-1	-	TRBD1	16
TGTGCCAGCAGTCCGGGACAGGGTCTCTCCTACGAGCAGTACTTC	CASSPGQGLSYEQYF	TRBV6-5	TRBJ2-7	-	TRBD1	15
TGTGCCAGCAGCTTAGACAGGGGAGTATCTGAAGCTTTCTTT	CASSLDRGVSEAFF	TRBV7-8	TRBJ1-1	-	TRBD1	14
TGTGCCAGCAGCTTAGGGGGTAGCGGGGGCGCGAACACCGGGGAGCTGTTTTTT	CASSLGGSGGANTGELFF	TRBV7-6	TRBJ2-2	-	TRBD2	18
TGTGCCAGCAGTTACGGGAGGGGGAATGGCTACACCTTC	CASSYGRGNGYTF	TRBV6-5	TRBJ1-2	-	-	13
TGTGCCAGCAGCGCGCAGGACAGGGGTTCACCCCTCCACTTT	CASSAQDRGSPLHF	TRBV9	TRBJ1-6	-	TRBD1	14
TGTGCCAGCAGCTTGGGCAGGTTGAACACTGAAGCTTTCTTT	CASSLGRLNTEAFF	TRBV5-5	TRBJ1-1	-	-	14
TGTGCCAGCAGCAAAGATCGGGACAGGGAGAACACTGAAGCTTTCTTT	CASSKDRDRENTEAFF	TRBV21-1	TRBJ1-1	-	-	16
TGTGCCAGCAGTGGGGGGACTAGCGGGGCGGGGACCCAGTACTTC	CASSGGTSGAGTQYF	TRBV2	TRBJ2-5	-	TRBD2	15
TGTGCCAGCAGTTCGGGGGTATTACGGGAAAAACTGTTTTTT	CASSSGVLREKLFF	TRBV6-6	TRBJ1-4	-	-	14
TGCGCCAGCACCCCCCTTTCGGGGGTCCAAGAGACCCAGTACTTC	CASTPLSGVQETQYF	TRBV5-1	TRBJ2-5	-	-	15
TGTGCCAGCAGCCGGAGGGACGGCTATGGCTACACCTTC	CASSRRDGYGYTF	TRBV11-3	TRBJ1-2	-	-	13
TGTGCCAGCAGACCCACAGGGGGAGGCTACACCTTC	CASRPTGGGYTF	TRBV11-2	TRBJ1-2	-	TRBD1	12
TGTGCCAGCAGCTCACAGGGCGCTGAAGCTTTCTTT	CASSSQGAEAFF	TRBV7-3	TRBJ1-1	-	-	12
TGTGCCAGCAGCGTAAGCCCACCCGGGGGCGGGGAGCTGTTTTTT	CASSVSPPGGGELFF	TRBV9	TRBJ2-2	-	-	15
TGTGCCAGCAGCCAAGGTCTTGTGCGCGCTTTCTTT	CASSQGLVRAFF	TRBV14	TRBJ1-1	-	-	12
TGTGCCAGCAGTTCAGGGAGGCTCTCTGGGGCCAACGTCCTGACTTTC	CASSSGRLSGANVLTF	TRBV27	TRBJ2-6	-	-	16
TGTGCCAGCAGTTTTACCGGGATTGGCTACACCTTC	CASSFTGIGYTF	TRBV27	TRBJ1-2	-	-	12